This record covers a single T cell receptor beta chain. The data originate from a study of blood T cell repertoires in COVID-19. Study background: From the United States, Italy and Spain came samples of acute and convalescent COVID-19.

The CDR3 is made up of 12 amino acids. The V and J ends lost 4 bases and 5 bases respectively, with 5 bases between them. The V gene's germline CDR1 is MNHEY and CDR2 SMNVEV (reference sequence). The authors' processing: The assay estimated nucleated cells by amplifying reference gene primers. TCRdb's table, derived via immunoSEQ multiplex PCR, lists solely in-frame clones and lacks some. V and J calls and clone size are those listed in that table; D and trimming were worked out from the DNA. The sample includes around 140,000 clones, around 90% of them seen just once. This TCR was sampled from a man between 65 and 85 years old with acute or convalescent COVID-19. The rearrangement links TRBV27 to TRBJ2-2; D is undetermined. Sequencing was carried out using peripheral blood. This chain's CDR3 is CASSSFTGELFF. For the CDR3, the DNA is TGTGCCAGCAGTTCATTTACCGGGGAGCTGTTTTTT.